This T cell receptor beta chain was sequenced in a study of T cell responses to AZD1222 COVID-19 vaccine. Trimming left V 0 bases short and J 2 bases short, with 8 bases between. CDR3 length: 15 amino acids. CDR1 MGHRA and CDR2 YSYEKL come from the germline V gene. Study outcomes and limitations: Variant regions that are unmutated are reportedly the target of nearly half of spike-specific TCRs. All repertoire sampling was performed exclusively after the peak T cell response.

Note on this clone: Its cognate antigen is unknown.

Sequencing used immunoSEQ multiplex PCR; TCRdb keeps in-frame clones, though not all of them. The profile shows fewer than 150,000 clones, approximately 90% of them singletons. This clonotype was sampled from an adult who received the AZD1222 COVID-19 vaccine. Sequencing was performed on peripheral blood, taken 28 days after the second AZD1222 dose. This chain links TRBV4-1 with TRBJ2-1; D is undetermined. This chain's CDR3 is CASSQEDSPYNEQFF. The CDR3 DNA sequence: TGCGCCAGCAGCCAAGAAGACTCGCCCTACAATGAGCAGTTCTTC.